This passage covers 14 T cell receptor beta chains from one sample sequenced in a study of T cell changes during pregnancy in multiple sclerosis. The data were produced by immunoSEQ multiplex PCR, yet TCRdb's version contains in-frame clones alone and is incomplete. Among around 100,000 clones, roughly 92% were seen once, and the ten largest hold about 0.93%. The source material was peripheral blood, sampled after pregnancy. These receptors were taken from a female donor with multiple sclerosis, enrolled in a pregnancy study.

This sequence joins TRBV6-6 and TRBJ2-1; 7 bases are a match to TRBD2. Trimming removed 7 bases from V and 5 bases from J; junction bases left unmatched: 14. This CDR3 has 16 amino acids. Germline CDR1 MNHNY, CDR2 SVGAGI (reference sequence). This CDR3 is CASKMGLLLSHNEQFF. As DNA, the CDR3 is TGTGCCAGCAAAATGGGACTACTCCTTTCCCACAATGAGCAGTTCTTC.

CDR3 sequence (DNA): TGTGCCAGCAGTGAAAAGGAGGGCCGGATCTATAACTATGGCTACACCTTC. Translated: CASSEKEGRIYNYGYTF. This chain connects TRBV6-1 to TRBJ1-2; D gene ambiguous. Looked up from germline, CDR1 is MNHNS and CDR2 is SASEGT. The ends were cut back, 2 bases at V and 1 base at J, with 17 bases in the middle. The CDR3 has 17 amino acids.

The chain employs TRBV10-2 and TRBJ2-1; TRBD2 matches 11 bases. CDR3 size: 14 residues. Trimming removed 8 bases from V and 6 bases from J; junction bases left unmatched: 6. CDR1 and CDR2 from the germline V gene are WSHSY and SAAADI. Here the CDR3 DNA reads TGCGCCAGCTTAGCGGGGGGGCCGACCAATGAGCAGTTCTTC. Translated, it gives CASLAGGPTNEQFF.

Only a few counts were recorded for this clone. This sequence joins TRBV5-4 and TRBJ1-2; D unresolved. V lost 9 bases and J lost 2, with 14 bases in between. The CDR3 is made up of 13 amino acids. The V gene's germline CDR1 is SGHNT and CDR2 YYREEE (reference sequence). The CDR3 is CATARVTNYGYTF. The CDR3 coding sequence is TGTGCCACCGCGCGGGTAACAAACTATGGCTACACCTTC.

This rearrangement joins TRBV19 to TRBJ2-5, with 7 nucleotides matching TRBD1. V lost 3 bases to trimming and J lost 1 base; unmatched junction nucleotides: 2. Per the germline V gene, CDR1 is LNHDA and CDR2 is SQIVND (reference sequence). The CDR3 totals 14 residues. This CDR3 reads CASSMTGLQETQYF. CDR3 sequence (DNA): TGTGCCAGTAGTATGACAGGGCTCCAAGAGACCCAGTACTTC.

The V call is TRBV29-1, the J call TRBJ2-6; D uncertain. The V gene's germline CDR1 is SQVTM and CDR2 ANQGSEA. Trimming took 4 bases from V and 0 from J, leaving 7 bases between them. The CDR3 totals 14 residues. CDR3 DNA sequence: TGCAGCGTTGTGGCAGGCTCTGGGGCCAACGTCCTGACTTTC. Translated: CSVVAGSGANVLTF.

V and J are TRBV4-1 and TRBJ2-3, with D tentatively TRBD1 (6 bases). The CDR3 extends over 13 amino acids. V dropped 4 bases and J dropped 4 bases, with 9 bases sitting between them. Germline V lookup: CDR1 MGHRA, CDR2 YSYEKL. Here the CDR3 DNA reads TGCGCCAGCAGCCCAGCAGGGGCAGATACGCAGTATTTT. It specifies CASSPAGADTQYF.

The rearrangement uses TRBV5-8 and TRBJ1-2; no definite D call. This CDR3 has 17 residues. Per the germline V gene, CDR1 is SGHTS and CDR2 is YDEGEE. With 0 bases removed from V and 4 bases from J, the gap between germline ends came to 19 bases. CDR3 residues: CASSLGVSGPSGYGYTF. The CDR3 DNA reads TGTGCCAGCAGCTTGGGTGTCAGTGGGCCGTCTGGCTATGGCTACACCTTC.

The chain has TRBV19 and TRBJ2-7; 8 bases agree with TRBD2. V trimming: 5 bases; J trimming: 3 bases; junction bases outside the gene matches: 12. Germline V gene data show CDR1 as LNHDA and CDR2 as SQIVND (reference sequence). The CDR3 contains 16 residues. The CDR3 sequence: CASSFLPGLGNYEQYF. DNA for the CDR3: TGTGCCAGTAGTTTTCTCCCGGGACTAGGTAACTACGAGCAGTACTTC. Combining the CDR3 with reference TRBV19 and TRBJ2-7 gives the whole variable domain DGGITQSPKYLFRKEGQNVTLSCEQNLNHDAMYWYRQDPGQGLRLIYYSQIVNDFQKGDIAEGYSVSREKKESFPLTVTSAQKNPTAFYLCASSFLPGLGNYEQYFGPGTRLTVT.

The V and J genes are TRBV29-1 and TRBJ2-7, with 8 bases that match TRBD1. The length of the CDR3 is 13 residues. Per the germline V gene, CDR1 is SQVTM and CDR2 is ANQGSEA. After removal of 2 bases from V and 4 bases from J, the junction contained 4 bases not matched to a gene. The CDR3 sequence: CSVESGGGYEQYF. The CDR3 DNA follows: TGCAGCGTTGAATCAGGGGGCGGTTACGAGCAGTACTTC.

The rearrangement uses TRBV19 and TRBJ1-3; D is ambiguous. CDR1 LNHDA and CDR2 SQIVND come from the germline V gene (reference sequence). The CDR3 contains 13 residues. Trimming shortened V by 6 bases and J by 4 bases, and 10 bases separated the two germline ends. The CDR3, as DNA: TGTGCCAGTAGCCATATGAGGGGAAACACCATATATTTT. It encodes CASSHMRGNTIYF.

The chain couples TRBV27 to TRBJ2-7, with D tentatively TRBD2 (6 bases). Trimming stripped 0 bases from V and 3 bases from J, with 12 bases between. This CDR3 contains 15 residues. Germline V CDR1 and CDR2: MNHEY, SMNVEV (reference sequence). This CDR3 reads CASSLSRGRSYEQYF. The CDR3 bases are TGTGCCAGCAGTTTATCGCGGGGAAGGAGCTACGAGCAGTACTTC.

This chain connects TRBV7-9 to TRBJ2-3; the match to TRBD2 covers 7 bases. This CDR3 has 15 residues. V was pared by 5 bases and J by 0 bases, with 5 bases of the junction left unmatched. CDR1 is SEHNR, CDR2 FQNEAQ, per germline (reference sequence). The CDR3 spells CASSPSGDSTDTQYF. The CDR3 DNA reads as TGTGCCAGCAGCCCGAGCGGGGATAGCACAGATACGCAGTATTTT.

The chain recombines TRBV18 with TRBJ2-7; tentative D call: TRBD2 (5 bases). This CDR3 is built from 13 residues. The germline gives CDR1 KGHSH, CDR2 LQKENI. Trimming took off 4 bases at V and 2 bases at J, with 9 bases between the two ends. CDR3 nucleotides: TGTGCCAGCTCACTTGACGGGACCTACGAGCAGTACTTC. Encoded protein: CASSLDGTYEQYF.